This TCR beta chain was sequenced during a study of T cell repertoires and HLA-DP antigens. Findings and limits, study-wide: Pre-culture clonality, approximately 0.04, was far below sorted CD137+ clonality of roughly 0.42. Total CD4+ responders were stimulated by HeLa antigen-presenting cells.

The data were produced by immunoSEQ multiplex PCR, yet TCRdb's version contains in-frame clones alone and is incomplete. The sample lists about 110,000 clones, 80% to 95% occurring once. Untouched CD4+ T cells were bead-isolated from PBMC at approximately 98% purity. Comments on this clone: Its antigen is not known.

From germline, CDR1 is SGHAT and CDR2 FQNNGV. Trimming cost V 4 bases and J 6 bases, with 16 bases left between them. The length of the CDR3 is 14 residues. The chain links TRBV11-2 to TRBJ2-7, with TRBD2 as a possible D gene (6 bases). The sequenced sample consisted of CD4+ T cells from PBMCs. The TCR originated in a young woman in good health and CMV-seronegative. The CDR3 coding sequence is TGTGCCAGCAGCTCCTTGACTAGAGGTCCCGAGCAGTACTTC. This gives the protein CASSSLTRGPEQYF.